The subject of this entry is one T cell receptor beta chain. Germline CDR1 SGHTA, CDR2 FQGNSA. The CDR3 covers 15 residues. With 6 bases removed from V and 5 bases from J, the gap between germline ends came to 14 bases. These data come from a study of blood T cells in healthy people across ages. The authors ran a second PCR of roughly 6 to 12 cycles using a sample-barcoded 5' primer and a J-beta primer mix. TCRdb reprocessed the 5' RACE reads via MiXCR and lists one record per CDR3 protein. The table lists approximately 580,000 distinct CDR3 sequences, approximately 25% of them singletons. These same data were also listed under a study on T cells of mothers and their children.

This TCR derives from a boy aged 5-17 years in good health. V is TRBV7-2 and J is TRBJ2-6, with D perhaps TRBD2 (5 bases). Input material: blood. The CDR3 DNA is TGTGCCAGCAGTCCATCGCCGGGGAGGGCCAACGTCCTGACTTTC. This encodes CASSPSPGRANVLTF.